The source of this TCR beta chain is a study of cytomegalovirus exposure and HLA in healthy donors. The PCR contained 60 Vbeta and 13 Jbeta primers. Assay: immunoSEQ multiplex PCR; the TCRdb copy retains only in-frame clones and omits some. The sample has just under 95,000 clones; about three quarters are singletons. Sequencing was carried out using PBMCs. This receptor was obtained from a man in his fifties or sixties in good health and CMV-seropositive.

The DNA of the CDR3 is TGTGCCAGCAGCGTTTGGCAGGCCGACACCATATATTTT. As protein: CASSVWQADTIYF. V gene TRBV9 combines with J gene TRBJ1-3, with D unresolved. Germline CDR1 SGDLS, CDR2 YYNGEE. V was clipped by 2 bases and J by 8 bases, with 11 bases between them. The CDR3 has 13 residues.